Listed here are 19 T cell receptor beta chains from one sample, sequenced in a study of T cells after yellow fever vaccination (dated by TCRdb to the late 2010s). Receptors were amplified or captured by 5' RACE. TCRdb shows the sequencer as Illumina HiSeq 2500. In-frame beta chains were kept once TCRdb had trimmed the public reads at Q25 with fastp and called clones with MiXCR. Rows are combined by CDR3 protein, so each entry shows the most common genes and DNA. Counted in this sample were 500,000 to 650,000 distinct CDR3 sequences; 9% to 15% of them appeared once. The ten biggest clones cover under 15% of the sample. The sample's treatment or condition label, in plain terms: live attenuated yellow fever vaccine strain. Material: PBMCs, obtained on the day of the yellow fever booster vaccination. Receptors were obtained from a young man who received the YFV17D yellow fever vaccine.

This clonotype was observed at least ten times. The chain recombines TRBV5-5 with TRBJ2-2; D is unresolved. V lost 8 bases, J lost 6 bases, and 17 bases lay in between. From germline, CDR1 is SGHKS and CDR2 YYEKEE (reference sequence). The CDR3 runs to 14 residues. CDR3 bases: TGTGCCAGTGACCAAGCGATTGGGGCCGGGGAGCTGTTTTTT. Its protein product is CASDQAIGAGELFF.

The chain recombines TRBV5-1 with TRBJ1-6; tentative D call: TRBD1 (5 bases). The CDR3 has 15 residues. Germline V lookup: CDR1 SGHRS, CDR2 YFSETQ. V was trimmed by 0 bases and J by 8 bases, leaving 12 bases between them. The CDR3 spells CASSLETATDSPLHF. The CDR3 nucleotides read TGCGCCAGCAGCTTGGAGACAGCGACCGATTCACCCCTCCACTTT.

This clonotype has only a few counts. CDR3 region: CASSQLQGNTEAFF. In DNA form, the CDR3 reads TGTGCCAGCAGCCAATTACAGGGGAACACTGAAGCTTTCTTT. This chain joins TRBV7-9 and TRBJ1-1, with TRBD1 as a possible D gene (6 bases). V was cut by 5 bases and J by 1 base, with 11 bases left in between. The CDR3 covers 14 residues. The germline V gene encodes CDR1 SEHNR and CDR2 FQNEAQ (reference sequence). The whole variable domain, filled in from reference TRBV7-9 and TRBJ1-1, reads DTGVSQNPRHKITKRGQNVTFRCDPISEHNRLYWYRQTLGQGPEFLTYFQNEAQLEKSRLLSDRFSAERPKGSFSTLEIQRTEQGDSAMYLCASSQLQGNTEAFFGQGTRLTVV.

The rearrangement links TRBV9 to TRBJ1-1; D gene uncertain. Trimming shortened V by 3 bases and J by 4 bases, and 13 bases separated the two germline ends. Germline values: CDR1 SGDLS, CDR2 YYNGEE. The CDR3 has 14 amino acids. The CDR3 sequence: CASSANRVGTEAFF. The CDR3 DNA reads TGTGCCAGCAGCGCGAATCGTGTTGGCACTGAAGCTTTCTTT.

The rearrangement joins TRBV15 to TRBJ2-4, with 9 bases that match TRBD2. The germline V gene encodes CDR1 LNHNV and CDR2 YYDKDF (reference sequence). This CDR3 region has 19 residues. V gave up 4 bases and J gave up 0 bases; unmatched junction bases: 13. The chain's CDR3 is CATSTSRGGEKLAKNIQYF. As DNA, the CDR3 is TGTGCCACCAGCACAAGCCGCGGGGGGGAGAAACTAGCCAAAAACATTCAGTACTTC.

This clonotype has a count of ten or more. The chain joins TRBV20-1 to TRBJ2-3, with D possibly TRBD1 on 6 matching bases. The ends were cut back, 6 bases at V and 5 bases at J, with 15 bases in the middle. CDR3 length: 13 amino acids. The germline V gene encodes CDR1 DFQATT and CDR2 SNEGSKA (reference sequence). The CDR3 spells CSAPLQGVDTQYF. CDR3 in DNA: TGCAGTGCGCCTCTACAGGGAGTAGATACGCAGTATTTT.

The chain is built from TRBV5-1 and TRBJ2-2; possibly TRBD1 or TRBD2 for D (7 bases each). From germline, CDR1 is SGHRS and CDR2 YFSETQ. V lost 4 bases and J lost 0, with 13 bases in between. This CDR3 has 16 residues. The CDR3 coding sequence is TGCGCCAGCAGCCAGGGGGAGGGCCCGAACACCGGGGAGCTGTTTTTT. It specifies CASSQGEGPNTGELFF.

This clonotype has more than one count but fewer than ten. J is TRBJ1-2 and V is TRBV20-1; 9 nucleotides match TRBD1. Germline-derived CDR1 and CDR2 are DFQATT and SNEGSKA (reference sequence). The junction had 6 bases not matched to a gene; V was cut back by 5 bases and J by 2 bases. This CDR3 has 14 residues. The CDR3 DNA sequence: TGCAGTGCTTTGGACAGGGGCTACAACTATGGCTACACCTTC. Protein product: CSALDRGYNYGYTF.

The V and J genes are TRBV5-1 and TRBJ2-7; D might be TRBD1 (6 bases). CDR3 length: 17 amino acids. V lost 4 bases and J lost 9, with 29 bases in between. Germline CDR1 reads SGHRS; CDR2 reads YFSETQ. The CDR3 bases are TGCGCCAGCAGCAAAGGCCCCGGGACACCGCTTTTCCACGTGCAGTACTTC. This codes for CASSKGPGTPLFHVQYF. The full variable domain, with the rest looked up from reference TRBV5-1 and TRBJ2-7, is KAGVTQTPRYLIKTRGQQVTLSCSPISGHRSVSWYQQTPGQGLQFLFEYFSETQRNKGNFPGRFSGRQFSNSRSEMNVSTLELGDSALYLCASSKGPGTPLFHVQYFGPGTRLTVT.

The genes are TRBV20-1 and TRBJ2-7; D unclear. This CDR3 region has 13 residues. The V end lost 6 bases, the J end lost 3 bases, and 15 bases lay between the germline ends. CDR1 DFQATT and CDR2 SNEGSKA come from the germline V gene (reference sequence). This CDR3 is CSASFNLNYEQYF. For the CDR3, the DNA is TGCAGTGCCAGCTTTAACTTAAACTACGAGCAGTACTTC.

The chain joins TRBV5-1 to TRBJ2-3; no firm D call. This CDR3 region has 13 residues. The V end was cut by 0 bases, the J end by 10 bases, with 12 bases between. Germline V gene lookup returns CDR1 SGHRS and CDR2 YFSETQ. CDR3 DNA: TGCGCCAGCAGCTTGGGCCCATCGAGGCCGCAGTATTTT. Its protein is CASSLGPSRPQYF.

The gene calls are TRBV12-3 or TRBV12-4 and TRBJ2-2, with D possibly called TRBD1 or TRBD2 (5 bases each). V was pared by 1 base and J by 7 bases, with 7 bases between. The CDR3 sequence is 13 residues long. The CDR3 nucleotides are TGTGCCAGCAGTTTAGTTGGGGGCGGGGAGCTGTTTTTT. Protein sequence: CASSLVGGGELFF.

This clonotype was counted between two and nine times. The V call is TRBV11-2, the J call TRBJ2-4; 10 bases match TRBD2. This CDR3 is built from 19 residues. The germline V gene has CDR1 SGHAT and CDR2 FQNNGV. V was pared by 4 bases and J by 1 base, with 13 bases of the junction left unmatched. DNA of the CDR3: TGTGCCAGCAGCTCTCGACTAGCGGGCCCCTCGGGGGCCAAAAACATTCAGTACTTC. This sequence encodes CASSSRLAGPSGAKNIQYF.

The rearrangement links TRBV10-2 to TRBJ1-2; D gene uncertain. There are 14 residues in the CDR3. Germline lookup yields CDR1 WSHSY and CDR2 SAAADI. The V end was cut by 7 bases, the J end by 0 bases, with 12 bases between. The CDR3: CASTGGRTNYGYTF. The CDR3 DNA reads as TGCGCCAGCACCGGAGGTCGAACTAACTATGGCTACACCTTC.

The table lists this clonotype with a few counts. The rearrangement joins TRBV7-9 to TRBJ1-1; TRBD1 aligns across 11 bases. Germline-derived CDR1 and CDR2 are SEHNR and FQNEAQ (reference sequence). Losses at the gene ends were 5 bases for V and 1 base for J; bases not matched to a gene: 6. The CDR3 has 16 residues. The CDR3 DNA sequence: TGTGCCAGCAGCCTAGGACAGGGGGCCACGAACACTGAAGCTTTCTTT. This codes for CASSLGQGATNTEAFF.

This clonotype was detected only a few times. This chain links TRBV7-9 with TRBJ2-1, with a tentative D call TRBD2 (6 bases). The CDR3 covers 15 residues. The V gene's germline CDR1 is SEHNR and CDR2 FQNEAQ (reference sequence). Trimming removed 5 bases from V and 5 bases from J, with 16 bases in between. In DNA, the CDR3 is TGTGCCAGCAGCATACGGGCTAGCGCAAACAATGAGCAGTTCTTC. This gives the protein CASSIRASANNEQFF.

CDR3 DNA: TGTGCCAGCAGCATGGGACTAGCGGGAGATCTCGGGGAGCTGTTTTTT. Its translation is CASSMGLAGDLGELFF. The chain carries TRBV28 and TRBJ2-2, with 14 bases aligning to TRBD2. CDR3 size: 16 residues. V shed 6 bases, J shed 7 bases, and the junction held 7 bases outside the gene matches. The V gene's germline CDR1 is MDHEN and CDR2 SYDVKM. The complete variable domain, with remaining parts taken from reference TRBV28 and TRBJ2-2, reads DVKVTQSSRYLVKRTGEKVFLECVQDMDHENMFWYRQDPGLGLRLIYFSYDVKMKEKGDIPEGYSVSREKKERFSLILESASTNQTSMYLCASSMGLAGDLGELFFGEGSRLTVL.

Only a few counts were recorded for this clonotype. V and J are TRBV5-1 and TRBJ1-1, with a weak D call TRBD1 (5 bases). There are 14 residues in the CDR3. The V gene lost 1 base and the J gene lost 4 bases, with 11 bases spanning the gap. Per the germline V gene, CDR1 is SGHRS and CDR2 is YFSETQ. As DNA, the CDR3 is TGCGCCAGCAGCTTGAGGGACGGTAGCACTGAAGCTTTCTTT. It codes for CASSLRDGSTEAFF.

As for this clonotype: In this CDR3 the conserved last residue, phenylalanine or tryptophan, is missing, so a read error is likely. V and J are TRBV5-1 and TRBJ2-7; D is perhaps TRBD2 (6 bases). The ends were cut back, 3 bases at V and 2 bases at J, with 21 bases in the middle. Germline V gene data show CDR1 as SGHRS and CDR2 as YFSETQ. The CDR3 runs 17 residues. This CDR3 is CASSWWGLRGAPYEQYS. In DNA, the CDR3 is TGCGCCAGCAGCTGGTGGGGACTGCGTGGGGCTCCCTACGAGCAGTACTCC.